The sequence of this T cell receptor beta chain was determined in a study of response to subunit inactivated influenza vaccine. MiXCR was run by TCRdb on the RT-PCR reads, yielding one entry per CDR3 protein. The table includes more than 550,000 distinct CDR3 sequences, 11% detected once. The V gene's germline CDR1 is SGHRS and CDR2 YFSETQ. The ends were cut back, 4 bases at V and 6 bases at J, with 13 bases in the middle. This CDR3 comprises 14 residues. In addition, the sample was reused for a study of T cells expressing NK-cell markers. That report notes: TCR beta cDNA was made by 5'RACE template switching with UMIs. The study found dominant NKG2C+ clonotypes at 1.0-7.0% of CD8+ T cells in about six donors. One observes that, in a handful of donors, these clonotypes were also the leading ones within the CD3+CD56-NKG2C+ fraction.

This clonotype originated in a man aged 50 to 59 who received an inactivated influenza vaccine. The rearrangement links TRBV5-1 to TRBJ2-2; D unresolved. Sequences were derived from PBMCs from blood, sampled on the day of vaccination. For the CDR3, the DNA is TGCGCCAGCAGCATTGGACCTACGGCCGGGGAGCTGTTTTTT. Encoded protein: CASSIGPTAGELFF.